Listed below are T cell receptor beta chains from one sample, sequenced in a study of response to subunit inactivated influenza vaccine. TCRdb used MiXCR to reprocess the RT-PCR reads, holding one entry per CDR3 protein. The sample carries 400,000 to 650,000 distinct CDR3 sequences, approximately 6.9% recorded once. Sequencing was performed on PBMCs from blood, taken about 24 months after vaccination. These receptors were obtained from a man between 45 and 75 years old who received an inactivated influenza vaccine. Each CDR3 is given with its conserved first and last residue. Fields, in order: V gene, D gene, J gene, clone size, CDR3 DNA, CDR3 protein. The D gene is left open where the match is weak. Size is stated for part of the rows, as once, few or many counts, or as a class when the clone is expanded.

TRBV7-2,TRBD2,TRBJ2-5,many,TGTGCCAGCAGCCCCCGGACTAGCGGGCTCGGGGAGACCCAGTACTTC,CASSPRTSGLGETQYF
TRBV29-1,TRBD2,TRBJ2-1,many,TGCAGCGTTGAAGCTCTAGCGGGGGCGGATGAGCAGTTCTTC,CSVEALAGADEQFF
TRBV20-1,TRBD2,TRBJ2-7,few,TGCAGTGCTCTGAAGCGGGAGGGCCTCTACGAGCAGTACTTC,CSALKREGLYEQYF
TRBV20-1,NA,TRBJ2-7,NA,TGCAGTGCCCCCGAGGGCGGAATGAGCTACGAGCAGTACTTC,CSAPEGGMSYEQYF
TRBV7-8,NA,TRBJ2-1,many,TGTGCCAGCGGGAAGCACAATCCTTACAATGAGCAGTTCTTC,CASGKHNPYNEQFF
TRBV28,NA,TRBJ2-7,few,TGTGCCAGCAGTTGGTCCGAGGGGTTGAACGAGCAGTACTTC,CASSWSEGLNEQYF
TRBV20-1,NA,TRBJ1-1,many,TGCAGTGCTAGAAACGAGTGGATCGGCACTGAAGCTTTCTTT,CSARNEWIGTEAFF
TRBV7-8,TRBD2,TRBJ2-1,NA,TGTGCCAGCAGCAAGAATAGCGGGACTAAACACAATGAGCAGTTCTTC,CASSKNSGTKHNEQFF
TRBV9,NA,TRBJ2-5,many,TGTGCCAGCAGCCCGCGTCCGACTGTGGACGAGACCCAGTACTTC,CASSPRPTVDETQYF
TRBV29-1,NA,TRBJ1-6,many,TGCAGCGCACGCAGTGGGCGCTATAATTCACCCCTCCACTTT,CSARSGRYNSPLHF
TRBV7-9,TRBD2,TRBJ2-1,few,TGTGCCAGCACCATAGCGGGAGTTGTCGATGAGCAGTTCTTC,CASTIAGVVDEQFF
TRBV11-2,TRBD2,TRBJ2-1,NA,TGTGCCAGCAGCTTAGTCTCAAGTCGTGCGGGGGGGCAGAATGAGCAGTTCTTC,CASSLVSSRAGGQNEQFF
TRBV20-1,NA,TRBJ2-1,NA,TGCAGTGCCAGACTTACTACACGAGAGCAGTTCTTC,CSARLTTREQFF
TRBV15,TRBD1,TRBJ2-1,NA,TGTGCCACCAGCAGACTGGGACAGTACAATGAGCAGTTCTTC,CATSRLGQYNEQFF
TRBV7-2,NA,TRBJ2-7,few,TGTGCCAGCAGCTTAGGATACCAGGAGTTCTACGAGCAGTACTTC,CASSLGYQEFYEQYF